One sample yielded the 5 T cell receptor beta chains listed below, sequenced in a study of T-cell reconstitution after alpha-beta-depleted transplantation in children. Unique molecular identifiers were used to barcode this TCRbeta library. TCRdb analysed the PCR reads with MiXCR anew, one entry per CDR3 protein. The table has 250,000 to 300,000 distinct CDR3 sequences, about 9.5% seen once; the top ten hold just under 7.5%. The source was PBMCs, collected before TCRalphabeta/CD19-depleted stem cell transplant. Every receptor here comes from a boy under two years old with acute myeloid leukemia, due to receive a stem cell transplant.

Written as DNA, the CDR3 is TGTGCCATCTGTTTAGGCGGGGTGGGCGTATTACGACAATATGAGCAGTTCTTC. Translated, it gives CAICLGGVGVLRQYEQFF. The chain combines TRBV12-3 or TRBV12-4 with TRBJ2-1; the D gene is possibly TRBD2 (6 bases). The CDR3 sequence is 18 residues long. Trimming removed 10 bases from V and 8 bases from J, with 33 bases in between.

This clonotype has a handful of counts. The chain is built from TRBV4-2 and TRBJ2-1; the D is unclear. Germline CDR1 and CDR2: LGHNA and YNFKEQ. There are 12 residues in the CDR3. Trimming removed 5 bases from V and 9 bases from J, with 11 bases in between. For the CDR3, the DNA is TGTGCCAGCAGCGCCCTAGGAACTGAGCAGTTCTTC. Its translation is CASSALGTEQFF.

This clonotype was seen at least ten times. The chain combines TRBV2 with TRBJ2-2; D gene uncertain. This CDR3 has 15 amino acids. The ends were cut back, 7 bases at V and 8 bases at J, with 20 bases in the middle. Germline V gene lookup returns CDR1 SNHLY and CDR2 FYNNEI. The CDR3 DNA is TGTGCCAGCACCCCGCTGGGCCCCACCGGGGGGGAGCTGTTTTTT. It codes for CASTPLGPTGGELFF.

This clonotype was recorded at least ten times. The V gene is TRBV12-5, the J gene TRBJ1-2; D is unresolved. This CDR3 spans 15 amino acids. Between the trimmed V and J ends, which lost 9 bases and 3 bases, there was a span of 20 bases. Germline CDR1 and CDR2: LGHNT and FRNRAP. In DNA form, the CDR3 reads TGTGCTAGCGGGAATTTTTACGATCAAGACTATGGCTACACCTTC. It is translated as CASGNFYDQDYGYTF. Full variable domain (remainder filled in from reference TRBV12-5 and TRBJ1-2): DARVTQTPRHKVTEMGQEVTMRCQPILGHNTVFWYRQTMMQGLELLAYFRNRAPLDDSGMPKDRFSAEMPDATLATLKIQPSEPRDSAVYFCASGNFYDQDYGYTFGSGTRLTVV.

The chain combines TRBV7-2 with TRBJ2-1; the D gene could be TRBD1 or TRBD2 (6 bases each). This CDR3 has 17 amino acids. V dropped 1 base and J dropped 0 bases, with 13 bases sitting between them. From germline, CDR1 is SGHTA and CDR2 FQGNSA. The CDR3 reads CASSLGGAGLSYNEQFF. In nucleotides, the CDR3 is TGTGCCAGCAGCTTAGGGGGGGCGGGGCTCTCCTACAATGAGCAGTTCTTC.